A single sample gave rise to the 5 T cell receptor beta chains below, sequenced in a study of regulatory T cells in long-lasting Graves disease. Arm-PCR with iRepertoire HTBI primers amplified the CDR3 regions for these TCR beta libraries. TCRdb re-called the multiplex PCR reads with MiXCR, one entry per CDR3 protein. The sample lists 350,000 to 500,000 distinct CDR3 sequences, under 25% occurring once. Time point noted: persistent/refractory GD, antithyroid drugs over 5 years with positive TRAb. PBMC RNA served as the TCR library source. Sequenced here: peripheral blood mononuclear cells (PBMCs), sampled when the disease was refractory, from a patient treated with antithyroid drugs. All receptors come from a female donor with Graves disease.

The sample holds many counts of this clonotype. The chain combines TRBV6-5 with TRBJ2-7; D gene unclear. Per the germline V gene, CDR1 is MNHEY and CDR2 is SVGAGI. Between the trimmed V and J ends, which lost 0 bases and 6 bases, there was a span of 3 bases. The CDR3 contains 11 residues. CDR3 protein: CASSYSAEQYF. The CDR3 bases are TGTGCCAGCAGTTACTCGGCCGAGCAGTACTTC.

This clonotype appeared many times. The chain carries TRBV3-1 and TRBJ2-7; 7 positions match TRBD2. The CDR3 extends over 14 amino acids. The V and J ends lost 1 base and 5 bases, in that order; junction bases with no gene match: 5. Germline CDR1 and CDR2: LGHDT and YNNKEL (reference sequence). DNA of the CDR3: TGTGCCAGCAGCCAAGCGGGAGGCCCCCACGAGCAGTACTTC. Its protein is CASSQAGGPHEQYF.

The rearrangement joins TRBV25-1 to TRBJ1-1; D remains ambiguous. Trimming took 5 bases from V and 4 from J, leaving 5 bases between them. The germline gives CDR1 MGHDK, CDR2 SYGVNS. The CDR3 extends over 11 amino acids. The CDR3 loop reads CASSRITEAFF. CDR3 coding DNA: TGTGCCAGCAGTAGGATCACTGAAGCTTTCTTT.

Regarding this clonotype: Its ends do not fully match the called genes, so a read error is possible. The J gene is TRBJ1-2, the V gene TRBV6-2 or TRBV6-3; no clear D gene. This CDR3 region has 13 residues. Germline V lookup: CDR1 MNHEY, CDR2 SVGEGT. The CDR3 is CASNYSLIYGYTF. The CDR3 coding sequence is TGTGCCAGCAATTACTCTTTGATTTATGGCTACACCTTC.

The rearrangement joins TRBV3-1 to TRBJ1-1; TRBD1 agrees at 12 bases. V trimming: 5 bases; J trimming: 10 bases; junction bases outside the gene matches: 14. The length of the CDR3 is 16 residues. Germline V gene sequence: CDR1 LGHDT, CDR2 YNNKEL (reference sequence). Written as DNA, the CDR3 is TGTGCCAGCAGCTTTGGGACAGGGGGCCAAGGACCCCCAGCTTTCTTT. The encoded protein is CASSFGTGGQGPPAFF. Variable domain in full (rest from reference TRBV3-1 and TRBJ1-1): DTAVSQTPKYLVTQMGNDKSIKCEQNLGHDTMYWYKQDSKKFLKIMFSYNNKELIINETVPNRFSPKSPDKAHLNLHINSLELGDSAVYFCASSFGTGGQGPPAFFGQGTRLTVV.